Listed here is a single T cell receptor beta chain. Its binding antigen is unknown. Qualities for individual bases were not recorded, and no much larger clone is one base off. Measured from the cysteine to the phenylalanine, the CDR3 is 13 residues long. The kept DNA is CDR3 alone, 39 bases in frame from the first base. The junction shows trimming of 3 bases on V and 6 bases on J, plus 11 bases between the germline ends. In the germline V gene, CDR1 corresponds to SGHDN and CDR2 to FVKESK. The donors belonged to the validation cohort of approximately 130 subjects, which was separate from the roughly 700-subject first cohort. This specimen comes from a study of cytomegalovirus exposure and HLA in healthy donors (dated by TCRdb to about 2017). In terms of the full investigation: The 650 to 800 repertoires of the first cohort and the 110 or so validation repertoires were produced on the same platform, according to a later analysis. The study was designed to test whether signatures of past pathogen exposure could be identified by cataloging public T cell receptors. Along with the roughly 670-subject first cohort, a separate validation cohort of over a hundred different subjects was used. To predict cytomegalovirus infection status, the study combined high-throughput TCR immunosequencing, statistical association of individual TCRs with disease status, and machine learning. Broader findings and caveats from the paper: A few of the identified cytomegalovirus-associated TCR beta chains were confirmed in vitro to be specific for cytomegalovirus antigens. Across donors, most TCR sequences were observed very rarely, whereas some public TCRs were present in many individuals. A later analysis had no HLA typing for the validation cohort, so co-occurrence there was scored across all 120 repertoires. In both the original and validation cohorts, the classifier was reported to diagnose cytomegalovirus status with high specificity and sensitivity. A later analysis found that TCRs clustered in the first cohort also tended to co-occur in the approximately 120 validation repertoires, with more than 90% of cluster scores above 0. The study listed around 160 TCR beta chains as associated with cytomegalovirus. It was suggested by the authors that the approach could potentially be generalized to other disease states and immunological phenotypes.

The method was the immunoSEQ multiplex PCR assay. In the source study's methods: A statistical classification framework was built to diagnose cytomegalovirus status from the catalog of TCR beta chain sequences. TCRdb carries this immuneACCESS record with in-frame sequences only. Its versions omit some clonotypes, under half of them owing to an unresolved V gene in the studies checked, with the rest unexplained. The V and J calls and clone size are taken from that table; D and trimming were inferred from the DNA. The sample table shows over 85,000 clones, and about 92% are seen once. In total, the top ten clones hold 1.5% to 2% of the sample.

This receptor chain uses TRBV14 and TRBJ1-2; the D gene is perhaps TRBD1, from 6 matching bases. The sequenced material came from PBMCs. The clonotype comes from a young woman in good health and CMV-seronegative. The CDR3 protein is CASSHGTSNGYTF. The nucleotide sequence is given as TGTGCCAGCAGCCATGGGACAAGTAATGGCTACACCTTC.